This T cell receptor (beta chain) appears in the sequencing data of a study of response to subunit inactivated influenza vaccine. Study-wide points: Few additional T cells are recruited per seasonal influenza vaccination, authors suggested.

Of note for this clonotype: Its antigen is undetermined.

TCRdb reanalysed the RT-PCR reads using MiXCR and keeps one entry per CDR3 protein. The table records about 780,000 distinct CDR3 sequences, around 20% of them present only once. The TCR originated in a man aged 50-60 years who received an inactivated influenza vaccine. This sample comprised PBMCs from blood, obtained 4 to 6 days after vaccination.

This CDR3 is CASRRPPVENTIYF. The CDR3 region has the DNA TGTGCCAGCCGTCGGCCGCCCGTCGAAAACACCATATATTTT. The rearrangement links TRBV27 to TRBJ1-3; D is undetermined. The V end was cut by 8 bases, the J end by 6 bases, with 17 bases between. The length of the CDR3 is 14 residues. Germline-derived CDR1 and CDR2 are MNHEY and SMNVEV (reference sequence).